These 32 T cell receptor beta chains originate from one sample sequenced in a study of blood T cell repertoires in COVID-19. Sequencing used immunoSEQ multiplex PCR; TCRdb keeps in-frame clones, though not all of them. The table has 150,000 or so clones, roughly 83% seen once. Sequencing input: peripheral blood. The receptors originated from a woman in her sixties with acute or convalescent COVID-19.

The chain couples TRBV6-5 to TRBJ1-4; 7 bases are a match to TRBD1. Unmatched junction bases numbered 4, after V lost 4 bases and J lost 2 bases. This CDR3 contains 15 residues. Germline lookup yields CDR1 MNHEY and CDR2 SVGAGI. This CDR3 is CASSSQGETNEKLFF. In DNA, the CDR3 is TGTGCCAGCAGTTCCCAGGGGGAGACTAATGAAAAACTGTTTTTT.

The genes are TRBV2 and TRBJ2-3, with TRBD2 matching over 7 bases. This CDR3 contains 11 residues. V lost 7 bases and J lost 5; bases outside the gene matches: 0. Germline CDR1 is SNHLY and CDR2 is FYNNEI. CDR3 sequence reads: CASTSGDTQYF. Written as DNA, the CDR3 is TGTGCCAGCACTAGCGGAGATACGCAGTATTTT.

The chain recombines TRBV3-1 (or the pseudogene TRBV3-2) with TRBJ1-1; D call uncertain. The germline V gene encodes CDR1 LGHDT and CDR2 YNNKEL (reference sequence). The V and J ends lost 2 bases and 7 bases respectively, with 14 bases between them. The CDR3 is 14 residues long. The DNA of the CDR3 is TGTGCCAGCAGCCAACTACGGAGGCACAGTGAAGCTTTCTTT. It yields the protein CASSQLRRHSEAFF.

The V gene is TRBV18, the J gene TRBJ1-1; tentatively, D is TRBD1 (6 bases). Trimming stripped 6 bases from V and 7 bases from J, with 15 bases between. CDR1 KGHSH and CDR2 LQKENI come from the germline V gene. The CDR3 sequence is 13 residues long. The CDR3 DNA is TGTGCCAGCTCGCCCGCCGGACAGTTTGAAGCTTTCTTT. It codes for CASSPAGQFEAFF.

This clone has only a few counts. This sequence joins TRBV19 and TRBJ1-4; 12 nucleotides align to TRBD1. The length of the CDR3 is 17 residues. Trimming removed 6 bases from V and 1 base from J; junction bases left unmatched: 6. CDR1 is LNHDA and CDR2 is SQIVND in the germline V gene (reference sequence). The CDR3 loop is CASSSRDRGLTNEKLFF. In nucleotides, the CDR3 is TGTGCCAGTAGCAGCAGGGACAGGGGGCTAACTAATGAAAAACTGTTTTTT.

The gene calls are TRBV12-5 and TRBJ1-1; D not resolved. Germline V CDR1 and CDR2: LGHNT, FRNRAP. V dropped 4 bases and J dropped 4 bases, with 22 bases sitting between them. The CDR3 runs to 17 residues. The CDR3, as DNA: TGTGCTAGTGGTTCAGGTCCGGGGAAGGGTTCGACCACTGAAGCTTTCTTT. This sequence encodes CASGSGPGKGSTTEAFF.

The V gene is TRBV12-3 or TRBV12-4, the J gene TRBJ1-5, with TRBD1 matching over 7 bases. The CDR3 loop spans 12 amino acids. V shed 7 bases and J 4 bases; nucleotides not matched to a gene: 1. The CDR3 DNA follows: TGTGCCAGCACGACAGGGAATCAGCCCCAGCATTTT. Amino acids: CASTTGNQPQHF.

This chain links TRBV3-1 (or the pseudogene TRBV3-2) with TRBJ2-5, with D maybe TRBD1 (6 bases). Germline V gene sequence: CDR1 LGHDT, CDR2 YNNKEL (reference sequence). This CDR3 spans 15 amino acids. Trimming pared 3 bases from V and 2 bases from J, leaving 13 bases between. CDR3 nucleotide sequence: TGTGCCAGCAGCCAGACTACAGGGAGACAAGAGACCCAGTACTTC. Amino acid sequence: CASSQTTGRQETQYF.

This clone was found a few times. The chain employs TRBV7-9 and TRBJ2-1, with TRBD2 identical over 7 bases. CDR3 length equals 14 residues. Germline CDR1 and CDR2: SEHNR and FQNEAQ (reference sequence). The J segment lost 6 bases and the V segment lost 5 bases, leaving 7 bases of the junction unmatched. The CDR3 DNA follows: TGTGCCAGCAGCCCCACGACTAGCCGCAATGAGCAGTTCTTC. Translation gives CASSPTTSRNEQFF.

This chain connects TRBV12-3 or TRBV12-4 to TRBJ1-1, with D maybe TRBD1 (6 bases). This CDR3 is 13 amino acids long. Between the trimmed V and J ends, which lost 4 bases and 0 bases, there was a span of 6 bases. DNA of the CDR3: TGTGCCAGCAGTTGGACAGTGAACACTGAAGCTTTCTTT. It translates to CASSWTVNTEAFF.

The rearrangement links TRBV18 to TRBJ1-2; a weak D match, TRBD1 (5 bases). Germline V gives CDR1 KGHSH, CDR2 LQKENI. V was cut by 2 bases and J by 3 bases, with 10 bases left in between. The CDR3 sequence is 14 residues long. The CDR3 is CASSPGTRDYGYTF. In nucleotides, the CDR3 is TGTGCCAGCTCACCAGGGACTAGGGACTATGGCTACACCTTC.

The count of this clone is one. The chain combines TRBV27 with TRBJ1-4, with D possibly being TRBD1 (6 bases). CDR1 and CDR2 (germline): MNHEY, SMNVEV (reference sequence). The CDR3 runs to 14 residues. V shed 4 bases and J shed 7 bases, with 13 bases lying between them. CDR3: CASSSWGRGEKLFF. The CDR3 region has the DNA TGTGCCAGCAGTTCCTGGGGGCGAGGTGAAAAACTGTTTTTT.

The rearrangement uses TRBV11-2 and TRBJ2-3; 9 bases map to TRBD2. In germline, CDR1 is SGHAT, CDR2 FQNNGV. The J segment lost 3 bases and the V segment lost 10 bases, leaving 8 bases of the junction unmatched. The CDR3 contains 14 residues. The CDR3 nucleotides are TGTGCCATTCTCAGCGGGGGGATGACAGATACGCAGTATTTT. Amino acid sequence: CAILSGGMTDTQYF.

The V and J genes are TRBV6-5 and TRBJ2-5; TRBD1 agrees at 8 bases. CDR3 size: 15 residues. Germline V lookup: CDR1 MNHEY, CDR2 SVGAGI. V gave up 7 bases and J gave up 2 bases; unmatched junction bases: 9. CDR3 bases: TGTGCCAGCAAGAAGACAGGGGATGTGCAAGAGACCCAGTACTTC. This translates into CASKKTGDVQETQYF.

The chain employs TRBV21-1 and TRBJ2-7; the D call in the table, TRBD1, was not verified against the DNA. TRBV21-1 constitutes a pseudogene. The CDR3 is 15 residues long. The CDR3 sequence: CASSERGTGVDEQYV. In DNA, the CDR3 is TGTGCCAGCAGCGAAAGAGGGACAGGAGTTGACGAGCAGTACGTC.

This sequence joins TRBV5-1 and TRBJ2-6; the match to TRBD1 covers 12 bases. CDR3 length: 18 residues. Germline values: CDR1 SGHRS, CDR2 YFSETQ. J lost 1 base, V lost 3 bases, and 5 bases had no gene match. Here the CDR3 reads CASSSSGQGASGANVLTF. The CDR3 nucleotides are TGCGCCAGCAGCTCGTCGGGACAGGGGGCTTCTGGGGCCAACGTCCTGACTTTC.

The genes are TRBV28 and TRBJ2-7; 8 bases are a match to TRBD1. The junction had 17 bases not matched to a gene; V was cut back by 4 bases and J by 6 bases. The CDR3 extends over 17 amino acids. CDR1 MDHEN and CDR2 SYDVKM come from the germline V gene. CDR3 sequence reads: CASSYGTGSRRRGEQYV. The CDR3 DNA sequence: TGTGCCAGCAGTTATGGGACAGGAAGTCGGCGAAGGGGCGAGCAGTACGTC.

The V and J genes are TRBV7-2 and TRBJ1-2; 9 bases agree with TRBD1. The germline CDR1 and CDR2 sequences are SGHTA and FQGNSA. The CDR3 length is 14 residues. The V gene end was trimmed by 11 bases and the J gene end by 5 bases; junction bases not matched to a gene: 12. DNA for the CDR3: TGTGCCGCCACAGGAGGACAGGGGTATTATGGCTACACCTTC. Its translation: CAATGGQGYYGYTF.

A single count supports this clone. The chain recombines TRBV7-3 with TRBJ2-2; D is unresolved. Germline lookup yields CDR1 SGHTA and CDR2 FQGTGA. V was shortened by 5 bases and J by 6 bases, with 7 bases between the two germline ends. The CDR3 is 12 amino acids. In DNA form, the CDR3 reads TGTGCCAGCAGCCCACGGGCCGGGGAGCTGTTTTTT. Translating it yields CASSPRAGELFF.

This clone was seen only once. The rearrangement links TRBV5-6 to TRBJ1-4; TRBD1 matches 9 bases. CDR3 length equals 14 residues. V lost 4 bases, J lost 6 bases, and 4 bases stayed unmatched. From germline, CDR1 is SGHDT and CDR2 YYEEEE. CDR3 in DNA: TGTGCCAGCAGCCGAGGACAGGGGTATGAAAAACTGTTTTTT. The encoded protein is CASSRGQGYEKLFF.

This rearrangement joins TRBV6-5 to TRBJ1-1; no definite D call. Germline V gives CDR1 MNHEY, CDR2 SVGAGI. This CDR3 comprises 12 residues. Trimming left V 7 bases short and J 7 bases short, with 13 bases between. In DNA form, the CDR3 reads TGTGCCAGCACCAAACCGGGAGTTGAAGCTTTCTTT. It codes for CASTKPGVEAFF.

V gene TRBV6-6 combines with J gene TRBJ1-1; the match to TRBD1 covers 7 bases. V gave up 7 bases and J gave up 0 bases; unmatched junction bases: 8. In germline, CDR1 is MNHNY, CDR2 SVGAGI (reference sequence). The length of the CDR3 is 15 residues. CDR3 loop: CASIDRDKMNTEAFF. In DNA, the CDR3 is TGTGCCAGCATCGACAGGGACAAGATGAACACTGAAGCTTTCTTT.

The V call is TRBV6-5, the J call TRBJ2-7; 8 nucleotides line up with TRBD1. Germline CDR1 and CDR2: MNHEY and SVGAGI. The CDR3 is 14 amino acids. V was pared by 6 bases and J by 5 bases, with 9 bases of the junction left unmatched. CDR3 coding DNA: TGTGCCAGCAGAGTCGACAGGGGTTCGAACGAGCAGTACTTC. Translation: CASRVDRGSNEQYF.

This sequence joins TRBV18 and TRBJ1-1, with D perhaps TRBD1 (5 bases). V lost 6 bases, J lost 5 bases, and 10 bases lay in between. The CDR3 is 12 residues long. CDR1 and CDR2 (germline): KGHSH, LQKENI. The CDR3 bases are TGTGCCAGCTCTCGGGGGGAGACTGAAGCTTTCTTT. Translation: CASSRGETEAFF.

This sequence joins TRBV5-1 and TRBJ2-6, with 7 positions matching TRBD1. V lost 3 bases and J lost 1; bases outside the gene matches: 10. From germline, CDR1 is SGHRS and CDR2 YFSETQ. CDR3 size: 18 residues. This chain's CDR3 is CASSSLLTGKSGANVLTF. The CDR3 DNA follows: TGCGCCAGCAGCTCATTATTGACAGGGAAGTCTGGGGCCAACGTCCTGACTTTC.

This clone was counted between two and nine times. The CDR3 protein is CASSPKKGLLGRETQYF. CDR3 nucleotide sequence: TGTGCCAGTAGCCCCAAAAAGGGACTCCTGGGGAGAGAGACCCAGTACTTC. V usage is TRBV19 and J usage is TRBJ2-5, with a weak D call TRBD2 (6 bases). Germline V lookup: CDR1 LNHDA, CDR2 SQIVND (reference sequence). The CDR3 loop spans 17 amino acids. The germline V and J ends were trimmed by 6 bases and 4 bases, with 24 bases remaining between them.

This chain links TRBV9 with TRBJ1-4; 10 nucleotides match TRBD1. The CDR3 is 17 amino acids. CDR1 SGDLS and CDR2 YYNGEE come from the germline V gene. V dropped 3 bases and J dropped 3; count of bases not matched to a gene: 8. The CDR3 DNA reads TGTGCCAGCAGCGGGGGGACAGGGGATCTGCCTAATGAAAAACTGTTTTTT. Translated: CASSGGTGDLPNEKLFF.

The chain recombines TRBV7-9 with TRBJ2-5; TRBD1 agrees at 9 bases. CDR1 is SEHNR and CDR2 is FQNEAQ in the germline V gene (reference sequence). CDR3 length equals 14 residues. V trimming: 1 base; J trimming: 6 bases; junction bases outside the gene matches: 3. CDR3 bases: TGTGCCAGCAGCTTAGGACAGGGGGTAAAGACCCAGTACTTC. It codes for CASSLGQGVKTQYF.

The chain recombines TRBV5-1 with TRBJ2-1; D is ambiguous. Trimming removed 0 bases at V and 4 bases at J, with 17 bases between. Per the germline V gene, CDR1 is SGHRS and CDR2 is YFSETQ. This CDR3 is 17 amino acids long. CDR3 protein: CASSLELTYQVYNEQFF. The CDR3 region has the DNA TGCGCCAGCAGCTTGGAGCTAACGTACCAGGTATACAATGAGCAGTTCTTC.

This clone occurred a few times. J is TRBJ2-7 and V is TRBV6-5; TRBD1 aligns across 9 bases. The CDR3 is 12 amino acids. V lost 8 bases to trimming and J lost 9 bases; unmatched junction nucleotides: 8. Germline CDR1 MNHEY, CDR2 SVGAGI. CDR3 sequence reads: CASLGTGSGQYF. The CDR3 DNA sequence: TGTGCCAGCCTGGGGACAGGGTCGGGGCAGTACTTC.

This chain joins TRBV7-6 and TRBJ2-1, with TRBD1 as a possible D gene (5 bases). In germline, CDR1 is SGHVS, CDR2 FNYEAQ. The CDR3 runs 15 residues. The ends were cut back, 5 bases at V and 0 bases at J, with 11 bases in the middle. The DNA of the CDR3 is TGTGCCAGCAGCCAGGGTGTCGGCTCCTACAATGAGCAGTTCTTC. Its translation is CASSQGVGSYNEQFF.

The chain's CDR3 is CASSLAGSGEPSGYTF. The DNA of the CDR3 is TGCGCCAGCAGCTTGGCAGGTTCCGGGGAACCCAGTGGCTACACCTTC. The chain carries TRBV5-1 and TRBJ1-2; D is uncertain. V was trimmed by 0 bases and J by 7 bases, leaving 19 bases between them. This CDR3 has 16 residues. Germline V CDR1 and CDR2: SGHRS, YFSETQ.